The present T cell receptor beta chain was sequenced within a study of blood T cell repertoires in COVID-19. The wider study: Samples of COVID-19 (acute and convalescent) were obtained from the United States, Italy and Spain. T cells, B-cell-depleted T cells, or PBMCs provided the cDNA or gDNA that served as material.

Those who participated ranged in age from roughly 18 to 89 years and resided in approximately 23 US areas. The CDR3 has 15 amino acids. From germline, CDR1 is SGHNT and CDR2 YYREEE (reference sequence). The V end lost 4 bases, the J end lost 4 bases, and 17 bases lay between the germline ends. Original data processing: Reference gene primer amplification in the assay estimated nucleated cell counts. Using immunoSEQ multiplex PCR, the repertoire was profiled, and TCRdb retains in-frame clones only, with some absent. V, J and clone size were drawn from that table, and D and trimming were deduced from the DNA. Of 190,000 or so clones in the sample, 86% were seen once. This clone showed up just a few times.

The TCR sequence derives from a young woman who had been exposed to COVID-19. The genes are TRBV5-4 and TRBJ1-2; the D gene is possibly TRBD1 (6 bases). Sequencing was done on a sample of PBMCs or T cells enriched from blood (not recorded which). The DNA of the CDR3 is TGTGCCAGCAGCCCTGGTGGACAGCATGGCTATGGCTACACCTTC. Amino acid sequence: CASSPGGQHGYGYTF.